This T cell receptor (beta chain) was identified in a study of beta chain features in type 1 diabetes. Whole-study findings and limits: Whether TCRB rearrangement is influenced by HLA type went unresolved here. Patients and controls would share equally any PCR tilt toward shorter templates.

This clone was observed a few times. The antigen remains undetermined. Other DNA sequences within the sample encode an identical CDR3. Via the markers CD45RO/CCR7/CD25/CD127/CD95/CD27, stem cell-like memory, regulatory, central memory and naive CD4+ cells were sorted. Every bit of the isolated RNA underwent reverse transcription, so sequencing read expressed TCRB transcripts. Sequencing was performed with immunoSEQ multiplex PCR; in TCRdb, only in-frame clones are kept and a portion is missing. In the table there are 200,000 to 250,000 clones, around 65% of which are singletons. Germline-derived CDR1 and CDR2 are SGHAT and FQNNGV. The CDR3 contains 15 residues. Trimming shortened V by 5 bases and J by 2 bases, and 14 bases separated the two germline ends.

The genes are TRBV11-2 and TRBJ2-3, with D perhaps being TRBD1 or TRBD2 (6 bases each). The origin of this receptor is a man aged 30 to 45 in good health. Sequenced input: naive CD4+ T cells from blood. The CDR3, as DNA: TGTGCCAGCAGCCCGGGGGCGGGGTCCACAGATACGCAGTATTTT. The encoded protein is CASSPGAGSTDTQYF.